This TCR beta chain was profiled in a study of blood T cells in healthy people across ages. CDR1 is MNHEY, CDR2 SMNVEV, per germline (reference sequence). This CDR3 contains 15 residues. V lost 0 bases, J lost 5 bases, and 7 bases stayed unmatched. It was with a sample-barcoded 5' primer and a J-beta primer mix that a second PCR of about 7 to 12 cycles was run. MiXCR was run by TCRdb on the 5' RACE reads, yielding one entry per CDR3 protein. The sample shows approximately 1.5 million distinct CDR3 sequences, roughly two fifths of them seen only once. Researchers isolated at least 7 million PBMCs per sample.

This sequence originates from a woman aged 18-29 years in good health. Specimen: blood. The gene calls are TRBV27 and TRBJ2-7, with TRBD1 matching over 7 bases. The CDR3 protein is CASSLSETGHHEQYF. In DNA, the CDR3 is TGTGCCAGCAGTTTATCGGAGACAGGGCACCACGAGCAGTACTTC.